This TCR beta chain is drawn from a study of blood T cell repertoires in COVID-19. Study in general: The United States, Italy and Spain supplied acute and convalescent COVID-19 samples. From T cells, B-cell-depleted T cells, or PBMCs came the material, which was cDNA or gDNA.

The CDR3 is 16 residues long. With 5 bases removed from V and 5 bases from J, the gap between germline ends came to 19 bases. The V gene's germline CDR1 is MDHEN and CDR2 SYDVKM. Original data processing: The assay estimated nucleated cells by amplifying reference gene primers. Clones were sequenced by immunoSEQ multiplex PCR, and TCRdb holds only the in-frame ones, with some missing. V and J calls and clone size are those listed in that table; D and trimming were worked out from the DNA. There are about 73,000 clones in the sample; roughly 80% occur only once, and 1.8% lies in the top ten. This TCR was sampled from a woman in her fifties or sixties with acute or convalescent COVID-19. Sequenced sample: peripheral blood. The chain has TRBV28 and TRBJ1-5; TRBD1 might be the D (5 bases). The CDR3 here is CASSPSGFGLYQPQHF. The CDR3 DNA reads TGTGCCAGCAGTCCCTCAGGGTTTGGTCTTTATCAGCCCCAGCATTTT.